The clone carrying this T cell receptor beta chain was detected only a few times. Antigen unknown. The source of the sample is a study of post-analysis software for immune sequencing data. For the study at large: Both relapsing-remitting and secondary progressive multiple sclerosis featured among the disease courses, as did progressive-relapsing multiple sclerosis.

Whole-study results and caveats: Roughly 5 TRBV segments were significantly more frequent in patients than in controls. TRBV5-6, TRBV5-1 and TRBV20-1 were among these segments. F measure clustering grouped samples strongly by preparation batch.

Looked up from germline, CDR1 is SGDLS and CDR2 is YYNGEE. There are 15 residues in the CDR3. V was cut by 7 bases and J by 2 bases, with 16 bases left in between. Unique molecular identifiers were built into the TCR beta cDNA libraries. TCRdb reprocessed the PCR reads with MiXCR, giving one entry per CDR3 protein. Of approximately 730,000 distinct CDR3 sequences detected, roughly 27% appear once; the ten largest clones hold approximately 0.55%. This chain links TRBV9 with TRBJ2-1; unclear D gene. The receptor was derived from a girl aged 10-17 years with multiple sclerosis. Source material: blood. The CDR3 loop is CASGGLVDTYNEQFF. In nucleotides, the CDR3 is TGTGCCAGCGGTGGGCTCGTTGACACCTACAATGAGCAGTTCTTC. Supplemented by reference TRBV9 and TRBJ2-1, the full variable domain reads DSGVTQTPKHLITATGQRVTLRCSPRSGDLSVYWYQQSLDQGLQFLIQYYNGEERAKGNILERFSAQQFPDLHSELNLSSLELGDSALYFCASGGLVDTYNEQFFGPGTRLTVL.